This T cell receptor beta chain was found in a study of blood T cell repertoires in COVID-19 (dated by TCRdb to the early 2020s). About the study as a whole: Samples covering the acute and convalescent phases of COVID-19 were provided by collaborators in the United States, Italy and Spain. Samples were obtained from the ongoing ImmuneRACE study (first 160 participants) and from over 1,000 subjects provided by 6 global collaborators. Where available, HLA class I and class II types were obtained from metadata supplied by the sample provider rather than from assay-based typing. The repertoires were made available in a free public database intended to serve as a resource for research on the immune response to SARS-CoV-2. Nearly every sample came with metadata listing a de-identified subject ID, COVID-19 status, age in years and sex. Deeply sampled blood TCRbeta repertoires from subjects exposed to, actively infected with, or recovered from COVID-19 were included in the dataset. The prospective study material was composed of cDNA or gDNA derived from T cells, B-cell-depleted T cells, or PBMCs.

Per the germline V gene, SQVTM is the CDR1 and ANQGSEA is the CDR2. Trimming leaves V shorter by 3 bases and J shorter by 5 bases, with the junction holding 5 bases beyond the gene matches. The CDR3 measures 13 amino acids from cysteine to phenylalanine. Kept here is only the CDR3 DNA, which spans 39 bases and is read in frame from base 1. TCRbeta CDR3 regions were amplified from genomic DNA using the immunoSEQ Assay, a bias-controlled multiplex PCR. As for the original processing: Within the assay, amplification of reference gene primers was used to estimate how many nucleated cells each sample contained. Sequence reads were collapsed and filtered to measure the absolute abundance of every unique TCRbeta CDR3 rearrangement. For each sample, productive Simpson clonality was calculated as the square root of Simpson's diversity index over productive rearrangements. TCRdb's version of the immuneACCESS table is confined to in-frame rearrangements and falls short of the full clone set. An unresolved V gene accounts for under half of the shortfall where checked; the remainder is of unknown origin. V and J calls and clone size are those listed in that table; D and trimming were worked out from the DNA. The sample includes almost 400,000 clones, with around 87% observed a single time. Roughly 2% of the sample lies in the top ten.

What the work shows at the level of the full study, not this receptor alone: How much clinical and demographic metadata was included differed by source and by participant, and the metadata was provided uncurated.

At one collaborating source in Seattle, patients were enrolled during active infection and were followed longitudinally through the course of disease. Whole blood was collected in K2EDTA tubes by collaborating institutions according to the institutions' own protocols. For TCRbeta analysis, collaborators shipped samples in one of three forms: frozen whole blood, isolated PBMCs, or DNA extracted from either of those sample types. To note about this clone: The target of this receptor is not known. Base qualities are missing; no much larger clone stands one base away.

The chain is assembled from TRBV29-1 and TRBJ1-2; TRBD1 aligns with 8 central bases. The sequenced sample was peripheral blood. The TCR sequence derives from a woman in her sixties with COVID-19, enrolled during active disease. For the CDR3, the sequence is CSVESGQGYGYTF. The DNA sequence is TGCAGCGTTGAGAGCGGACAGGGTTATGGCTACACCTTC.